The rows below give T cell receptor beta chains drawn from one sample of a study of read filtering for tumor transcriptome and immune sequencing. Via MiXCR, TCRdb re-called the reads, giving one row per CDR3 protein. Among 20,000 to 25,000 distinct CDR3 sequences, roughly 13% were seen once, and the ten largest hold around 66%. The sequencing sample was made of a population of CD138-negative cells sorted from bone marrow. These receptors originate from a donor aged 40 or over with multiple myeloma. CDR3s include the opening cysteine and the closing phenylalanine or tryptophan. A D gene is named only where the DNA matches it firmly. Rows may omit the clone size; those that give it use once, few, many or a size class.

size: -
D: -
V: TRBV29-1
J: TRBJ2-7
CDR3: CSVEGSGHFYEQYF
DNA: TGCAGCGTTGAAGGGTCGGGACACTTCTACGAGCAGTACTTC

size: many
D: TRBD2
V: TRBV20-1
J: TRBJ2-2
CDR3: CSARGAGVGGELFF
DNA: TGCAGTGCTAGAGGGGCGGGAGTAGGAGGGGAGCTGTTTTTT

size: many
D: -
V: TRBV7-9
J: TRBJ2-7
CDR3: CASSPRGGATSSYEQYF
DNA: TGTGCCAGCAGCCCGAGGGGGGGGGCTACGAGCTCCTACGAGCAGTACTTC

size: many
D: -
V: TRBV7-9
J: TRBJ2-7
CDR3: CASSLGDLLYEQYF
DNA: TGTGCCAGCAGCCTAGGGGATCTATTATACGAGCAGTACTTC

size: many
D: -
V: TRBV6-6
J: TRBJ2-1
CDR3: CASRGERSQRDEQFF
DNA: TGTGCCAGCAGGGGCGAGCGGTCTCAAAGGGATGAGCAGTTCTTC

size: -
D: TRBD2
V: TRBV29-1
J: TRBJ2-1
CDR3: CSVRGLAGNEQFF
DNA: TGCAGCGTTAGGGGACTAGCGGGAAACGAGCAGTTCTTC

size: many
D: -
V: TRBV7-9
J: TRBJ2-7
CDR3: CASSLGQETYEQYF
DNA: TGTGCCAGCAGCCTAGGGCAGGAGACATACGAGCAGTACTTC

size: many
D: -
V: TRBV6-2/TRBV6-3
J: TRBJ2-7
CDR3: CASSPDRLTRYEQYF
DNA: TGTGCCAGCAGCCCGGACCGCTTAACCCGCTACGAGCAGTACTTC

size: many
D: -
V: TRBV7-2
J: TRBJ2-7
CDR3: CASSLALATYEQYF
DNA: TGTGCCAGCAGCTTAGCGTTGGCTACCTACGAGCAGTACTTC

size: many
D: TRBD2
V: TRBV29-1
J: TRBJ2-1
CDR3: CSLLSGGYNEQFF
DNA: TGCAGCCTCCTGAGCGGGGGGTACAATGAGCAGTTCTTC

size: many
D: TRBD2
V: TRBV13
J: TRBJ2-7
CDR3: CASSPKRGHEQYF
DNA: TGTGCCAGCAGCCCGAAGCGGGGCCACGAGCAGTACTTC

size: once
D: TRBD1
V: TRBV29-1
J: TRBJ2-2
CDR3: CSIPGQGGSNTGEPLF
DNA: TGCAGCATTCCGGGACAGGGGGGGTCGAACACCGGGGAGCCGTTATTT

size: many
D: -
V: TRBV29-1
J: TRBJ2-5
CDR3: CSAGQAQETQYF
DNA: TGCAGCGCCGGACAAGCCCAAGAGACCCAGTACTTC

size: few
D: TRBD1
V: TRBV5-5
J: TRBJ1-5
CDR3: CASSREGQPGNQPQHF
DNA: TGTGCCAGCAGCAGAGAGGGACAGCCGGGAAATCAGCCCCAGCATTTT

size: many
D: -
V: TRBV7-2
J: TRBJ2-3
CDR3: CASSPQGGSNTQYF
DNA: TGTGCCAGCAGCCCCCAAGGAGGGTCAAATACGCAGTATTTT

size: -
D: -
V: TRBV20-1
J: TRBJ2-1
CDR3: CSARASLAGYNEQFF
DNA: TGCAGTGCTAGGGCCTCGCTGGCGGGGTACAATGAGCAGTTCTTC

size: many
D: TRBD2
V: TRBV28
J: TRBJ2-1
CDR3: CASTYPGTSGYNEQFF
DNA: TGTGCCAGCACCTATCCGGGGACTAGCGGATACAATGAGCAGTTCTTC

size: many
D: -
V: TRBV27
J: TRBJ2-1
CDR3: CAAVGHNEQFF
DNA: TGTGCCGCCGTTGGGCACAATGAGCAGTTCTTC

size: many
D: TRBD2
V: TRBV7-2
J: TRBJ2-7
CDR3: CASSLGRGRAVEQYF
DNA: TGTGCCAGCAGCTTAGGCCGCGGGAGGGCAGTCGAGCAGTACTTC

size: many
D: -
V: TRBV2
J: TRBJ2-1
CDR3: CASVGDSYNEQFF
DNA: TGTGCCAGCGTCGGGGACTCCTACAATGAGCAGTTCTTC

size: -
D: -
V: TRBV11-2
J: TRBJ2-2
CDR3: CASSLVPTGELFF
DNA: TGTGCCAGCAGCTTAGTCCCCACCGGGGAGCTGTTTTTT

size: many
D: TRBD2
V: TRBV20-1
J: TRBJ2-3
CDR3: CSARDRAGGNPDTQYF
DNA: TGCAGTGCTAGAGATCGTGCGGGAGGGAACCCAGATACGCAGTATTTT

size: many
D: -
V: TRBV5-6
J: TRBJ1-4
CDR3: CASSPARFRGKVEKLFF
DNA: TGTGCCAGCAGCCCAGCGAGATTCCGGGGGAAGGTTGAAAAACTGTTTTTT

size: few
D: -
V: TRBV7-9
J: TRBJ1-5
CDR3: CASSRGGDQPQHF
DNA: TGTGCCAGCAGCCGGGGGGGGGATCAGCCCCAGCATTTT

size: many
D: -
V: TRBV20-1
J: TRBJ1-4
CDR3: CSASEVLDEKLFF
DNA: TGCAGTGCTAGCGAGGTTTTAGATGAAAAACTGTTTTTT

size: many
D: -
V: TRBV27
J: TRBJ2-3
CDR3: CASSFGGDTQYF
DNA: TGTGCCAGCAGTTTTGGGGGAGATACGCAGTATTTT

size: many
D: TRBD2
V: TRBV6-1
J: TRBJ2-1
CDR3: CASSEEAGEGGDEQFF
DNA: TGTGCCAGCAGTGAAGAAGCGGGAGAGGGGGGCGATGAGCAGTTCTTC

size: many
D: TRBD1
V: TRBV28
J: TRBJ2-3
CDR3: CASSLPGTGGSGSYSTDTQYF
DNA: TGTGCCAGCAGCCTCCCCGGGACAGGGGGCTCTGGTAGCTATAGCACAGATACGCAGTATTTT

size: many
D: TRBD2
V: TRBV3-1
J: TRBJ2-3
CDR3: CASSPPATSGFSTDTQYF
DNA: TGTGCCAGCAGCCCCCCCGCGACTAGCGGATTTAGCACAGATACGCAGTATTTT

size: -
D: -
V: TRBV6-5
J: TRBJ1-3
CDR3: CASGPGGSTIYF
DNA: TGTGCCAGCGGGCCCGGGGGAAGCACCATATATTTT

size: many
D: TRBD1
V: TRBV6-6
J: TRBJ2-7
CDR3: CASSYSGQGGNEQYF
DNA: TGTGCCAGCAGTTACTCGGGACAGGGAGGCAACGAGCAGTACTTC

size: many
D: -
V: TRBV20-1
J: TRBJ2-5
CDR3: CSAREAKGTETQYF
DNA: TGCAGTGCTAGAGAGGCGAAGGGTACGGAGACCCAGTACTTC

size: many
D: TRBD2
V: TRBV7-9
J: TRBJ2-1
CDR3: CASSLQTSGGQQFF
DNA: TGTGCCAGCAGCTTACAGACTAGCGGGGGTCAGCAGTTCTTC

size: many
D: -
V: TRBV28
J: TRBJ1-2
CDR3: CASTKSNYGYTF
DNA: TGTGCCAGCACCAAATCGAACTATGGCTACACCTTC

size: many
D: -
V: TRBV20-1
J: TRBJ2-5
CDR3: CSARTVETQYF
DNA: TGCAGTGCTAGGACGGTAGAGACCCAGTACTTC

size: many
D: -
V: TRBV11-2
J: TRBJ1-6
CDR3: CASSTGRNSPLHF
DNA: TGTGCCAGCAGCACGGGGCGAAATTCACCCCTCCACTTT

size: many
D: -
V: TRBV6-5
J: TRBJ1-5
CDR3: CASSRLGGNQPQHF
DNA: TGTGCCAGCAGCCGGCTGGGAGGCAATCAGCCCCAGCATTTT

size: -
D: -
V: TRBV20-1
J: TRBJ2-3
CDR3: CSATTGEGTDTQYF
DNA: TGCAGTGCTACCACAGGGGAGGGCACAGATACGCAGTATTTT

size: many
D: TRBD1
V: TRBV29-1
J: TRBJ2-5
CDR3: CSVEERDRGEETQYF
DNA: TGCAGCGTTGAAGAGAGGGACAGGGGGGAAGAGACCCAGTACTTC

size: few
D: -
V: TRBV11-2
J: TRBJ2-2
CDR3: CASSLGPGANTGELFF
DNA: TGTGCCAGCAGCTTAGGCCCAGGGGCGAACACCGGGGAGCTGTTTTTT

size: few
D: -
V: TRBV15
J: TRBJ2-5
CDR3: CATSRVTSANQETQYF
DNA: TGTGCCACCAGCAGAGTCACCTCAGCTAATCAAGAGACCCAGTACTTC

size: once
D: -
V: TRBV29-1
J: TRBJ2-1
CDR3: CSAETPNLGSYNEQFF
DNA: TGCAGCGCCGAAACCCCGAACCTAGGCTCCTACAATGAGCAGTTCTTC

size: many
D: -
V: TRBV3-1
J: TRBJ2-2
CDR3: CASTHGWEKELFF
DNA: TGTGCCAGCACCCACGGGTGGGAGAAGGAGCTGTTTTTT

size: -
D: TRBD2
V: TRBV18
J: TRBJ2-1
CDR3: CASSRITSGSSYNEQFF
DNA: TGTGCCAGCTCCCGAATTACTAGCGGAAGCTCCTACAATGAGCAGTTCTTC

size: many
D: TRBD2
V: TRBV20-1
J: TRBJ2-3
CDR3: CSTLTSGDTDTQYF
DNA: TGCAGCACCCTCACTAGCGGGGATACAGATACGCAGTATTTT

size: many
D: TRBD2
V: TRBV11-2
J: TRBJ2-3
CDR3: CASSVPGLAGFSTDTQYF
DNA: TGTGCCAGCAGCGTCCCGGGACTAGCGGGATTTAGCACAGATACGCAGTATTTT

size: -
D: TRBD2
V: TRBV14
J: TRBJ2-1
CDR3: CASSQGLAAYNEQFF
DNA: TGTGCCAGCAGCCAAGGACTAGCGGCATACAATGAGCAGTTCTTC

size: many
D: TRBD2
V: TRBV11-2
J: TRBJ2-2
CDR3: CASSSISGIAGELFF
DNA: TGTGCCAGCAGCTCGATTAGCGGGATCGCCGGGGAGCTGTTTTTT

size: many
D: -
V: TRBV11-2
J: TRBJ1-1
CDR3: CASSFGQTYTEAFF
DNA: TGTGCCAGCAGCTTCGGACAGACCTACACTGAAGCTTTCTTT

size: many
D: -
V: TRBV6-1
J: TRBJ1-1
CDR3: CASSDRGNTEAFF
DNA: TGTGCCAGCAGTGATCGAGGGAACACTGAAGCTTTCTTT